This entry is about one TCR beta chain. Some clones are missing from TCRdb's copy, which holds only in-frame ones; the method was immunoSEQ multiplex PCR. The sample has more than 65,000 clones, roughly 80% seen once; the top ten hold over 2%. This specimen belongs to a study of OX40 agonist ivuxolimab in advanced cancers. In the study overall: The patients received ivuxolimab by intravenous route every 2 weeks at 0.01 to 10 mg/kg.

This clonotype was sampled from an adult with an advanced solid tumor such as melanoma, head and neck, liver or kidney cancer. The input for sequencing was CD4+ or CD8+ T cells sorted from blood, taken in a trial of the OX40 agonist ivuxolimab.

The CDR3 nucleotides are TGTGCCAGCAGCAAAGTCGGCAGGGCGGACTCACCCCTCCACTTT. Amino acids: CASSKVGRADSPLHF. The V call is TRBV21-1, the J call TRBJ1-6; no check of the table's D call, TRBD1, against the DNA was made. TRBV21-1 counts as a pseudogene. The CDR3 totals 15 residues.